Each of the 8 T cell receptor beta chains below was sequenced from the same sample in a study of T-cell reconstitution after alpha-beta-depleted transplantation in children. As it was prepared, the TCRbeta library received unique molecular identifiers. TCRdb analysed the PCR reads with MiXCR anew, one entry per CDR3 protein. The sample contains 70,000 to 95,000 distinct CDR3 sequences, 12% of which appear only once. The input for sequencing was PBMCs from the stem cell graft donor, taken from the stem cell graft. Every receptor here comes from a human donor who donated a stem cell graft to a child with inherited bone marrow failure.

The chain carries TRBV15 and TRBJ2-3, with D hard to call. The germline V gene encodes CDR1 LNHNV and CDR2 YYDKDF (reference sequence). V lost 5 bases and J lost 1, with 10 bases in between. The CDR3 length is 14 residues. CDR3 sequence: CATSPGSGTDTQYF. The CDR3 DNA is TGTGCCACCAGCCCTGGCTCCGGCACAGATACGCAGTATTTT.

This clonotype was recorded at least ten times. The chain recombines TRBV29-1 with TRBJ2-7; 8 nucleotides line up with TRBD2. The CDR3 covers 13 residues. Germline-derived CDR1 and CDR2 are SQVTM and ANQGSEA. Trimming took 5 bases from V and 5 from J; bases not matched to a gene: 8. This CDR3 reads CSVTSGVGHEQYF. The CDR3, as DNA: TGCAGCGTTACTAGCGGTGTGGGGCACGAGCAGTACTTC.

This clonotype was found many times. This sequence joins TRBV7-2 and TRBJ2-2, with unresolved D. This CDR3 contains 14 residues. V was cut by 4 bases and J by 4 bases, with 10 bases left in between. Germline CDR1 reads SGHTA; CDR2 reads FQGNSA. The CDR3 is CASSSSILTGELFF. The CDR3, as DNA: TGTGCCAGCAGCTCAAGCATACTCACCGGGGAGCTGTTTTTT.

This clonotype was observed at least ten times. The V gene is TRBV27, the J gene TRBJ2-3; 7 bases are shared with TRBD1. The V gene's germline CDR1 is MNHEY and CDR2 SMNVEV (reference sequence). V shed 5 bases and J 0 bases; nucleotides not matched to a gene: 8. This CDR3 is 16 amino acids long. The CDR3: CASSLGQASSTDTQYF. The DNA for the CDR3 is TGTGCCAGCAGTCTCGGACAGGCCTCTAGCACAGATACGCAGTATTTT.

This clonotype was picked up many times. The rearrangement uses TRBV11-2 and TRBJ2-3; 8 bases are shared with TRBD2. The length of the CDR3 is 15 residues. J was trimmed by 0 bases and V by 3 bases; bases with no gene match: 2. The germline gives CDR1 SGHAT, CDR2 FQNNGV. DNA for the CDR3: TGTGCCAGCAGCTTTAGCGGGGCTAGCACAGATACGCAGTATTTT. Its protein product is CASSFSGASTDTQYF.

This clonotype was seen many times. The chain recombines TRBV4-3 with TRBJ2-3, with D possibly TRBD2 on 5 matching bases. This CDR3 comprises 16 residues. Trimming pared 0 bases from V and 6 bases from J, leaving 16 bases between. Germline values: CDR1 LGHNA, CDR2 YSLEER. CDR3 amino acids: CASSQDRRAGLDTQYF. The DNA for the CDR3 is TGCGCCAGCAGCCAAGATAGGCGGGCGGGCCTGGATACGCAGTATTTT.

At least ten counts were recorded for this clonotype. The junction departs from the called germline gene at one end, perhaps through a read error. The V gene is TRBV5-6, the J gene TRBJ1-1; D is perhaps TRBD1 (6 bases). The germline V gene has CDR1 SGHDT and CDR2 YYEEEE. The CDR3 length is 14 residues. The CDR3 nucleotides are TGTGCCAGCACCTTGGCGGCAGGGGCGACTGAAGCTTTCTTT. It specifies CASTLAAGATEAFF.

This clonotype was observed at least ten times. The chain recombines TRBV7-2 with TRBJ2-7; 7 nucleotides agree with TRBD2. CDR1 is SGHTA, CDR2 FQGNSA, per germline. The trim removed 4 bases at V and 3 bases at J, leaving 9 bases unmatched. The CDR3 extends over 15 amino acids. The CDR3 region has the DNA TGTGCCAGCAGCTCAGGAGTGGGGGAGGGCTACGAGCAGTACTTC. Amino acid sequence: CASSSGVGEGYEQYF.